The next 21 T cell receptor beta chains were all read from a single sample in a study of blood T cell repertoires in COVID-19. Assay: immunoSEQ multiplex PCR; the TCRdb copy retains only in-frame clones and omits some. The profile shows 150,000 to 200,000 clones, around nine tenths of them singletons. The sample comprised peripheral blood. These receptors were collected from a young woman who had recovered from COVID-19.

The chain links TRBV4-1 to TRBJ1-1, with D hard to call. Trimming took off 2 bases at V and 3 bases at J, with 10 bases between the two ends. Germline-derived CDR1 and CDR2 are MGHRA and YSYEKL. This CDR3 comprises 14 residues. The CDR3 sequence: CASSQQWWHTEAFF. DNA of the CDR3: TGCGCCAGCAGCCAACAGTGGTGGCACACTGAAGCTTTCTTT.

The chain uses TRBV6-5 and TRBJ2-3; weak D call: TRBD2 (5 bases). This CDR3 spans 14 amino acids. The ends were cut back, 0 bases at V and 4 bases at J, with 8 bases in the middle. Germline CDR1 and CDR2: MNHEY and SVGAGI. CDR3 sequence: CASSYSFGADTQYF. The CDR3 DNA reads TGTGCCAGCAGTTACTCGTTCGGGGCAGATACGCAGTATTTT.

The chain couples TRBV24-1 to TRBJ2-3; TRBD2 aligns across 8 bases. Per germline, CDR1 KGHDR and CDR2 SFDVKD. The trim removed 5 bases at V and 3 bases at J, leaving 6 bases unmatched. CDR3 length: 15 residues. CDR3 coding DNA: TGTGCCACCAGTGTGGCTAGCGGGTTTACAGATACGCAGTATTTT. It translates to CATSVASGFTDTQYF.

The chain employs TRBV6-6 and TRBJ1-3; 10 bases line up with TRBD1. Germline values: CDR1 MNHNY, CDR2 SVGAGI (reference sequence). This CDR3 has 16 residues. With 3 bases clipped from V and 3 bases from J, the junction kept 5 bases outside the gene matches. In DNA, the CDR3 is TGTGCCAGCAGTTATACGACAGGGGGCCGTGGAAACACCATATATTTT. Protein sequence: CASSYTTGGRGNTIYF.

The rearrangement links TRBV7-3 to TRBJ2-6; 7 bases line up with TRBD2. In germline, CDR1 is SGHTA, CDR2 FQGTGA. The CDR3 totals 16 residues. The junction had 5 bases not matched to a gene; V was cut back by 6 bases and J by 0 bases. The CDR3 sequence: CASRLTGGSGANVLTF. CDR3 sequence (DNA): TGTGCCAGCAGACTGACGGGGGGCTCTGGGGCCAACGTCCTGACTTTC.

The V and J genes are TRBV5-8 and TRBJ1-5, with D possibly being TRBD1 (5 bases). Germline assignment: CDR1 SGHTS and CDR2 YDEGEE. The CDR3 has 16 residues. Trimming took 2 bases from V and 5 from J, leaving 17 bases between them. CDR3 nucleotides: TGTGCCAGCAGCTTTCCCGAGCCAGGGTCCGATCAGCCCCAGCATTTT. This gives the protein CASSFPEPGSDQPQHF.

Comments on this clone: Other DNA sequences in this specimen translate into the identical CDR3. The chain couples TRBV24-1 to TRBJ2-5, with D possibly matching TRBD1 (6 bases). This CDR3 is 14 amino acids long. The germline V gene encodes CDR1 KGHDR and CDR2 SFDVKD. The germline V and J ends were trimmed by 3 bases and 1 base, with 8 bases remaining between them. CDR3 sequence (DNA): TGTGCCACCAGTGATCGGACAGTCCAAGAGACCCAGTACTTC. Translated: CATSDRTVQETQYF.

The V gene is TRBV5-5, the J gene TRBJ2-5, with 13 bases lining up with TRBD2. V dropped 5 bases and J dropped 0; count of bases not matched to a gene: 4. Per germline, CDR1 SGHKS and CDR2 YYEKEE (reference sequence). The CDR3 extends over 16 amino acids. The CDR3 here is CASRRTSGGDQETQYF. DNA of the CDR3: TGTGCCAGCAGGCGAACTAGCGGGGGGGACCAAGAGACCCAGTACTTC.

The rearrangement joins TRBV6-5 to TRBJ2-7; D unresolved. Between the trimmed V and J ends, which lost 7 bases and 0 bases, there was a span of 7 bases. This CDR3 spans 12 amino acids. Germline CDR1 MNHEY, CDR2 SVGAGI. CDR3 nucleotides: TGTGCCAGCACCCTGAGCTCCTACGAGCAGTACTTC. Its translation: CASTLSSYEQYF.

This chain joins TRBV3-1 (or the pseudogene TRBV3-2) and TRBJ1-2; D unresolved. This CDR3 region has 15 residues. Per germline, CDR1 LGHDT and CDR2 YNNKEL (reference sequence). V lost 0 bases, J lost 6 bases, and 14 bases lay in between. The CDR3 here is CASSQDGVLPHGYTF. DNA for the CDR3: TGTGCCAGCAGCCAAGACGGGGTTCTTCCTCATGGCTACACCTTC.

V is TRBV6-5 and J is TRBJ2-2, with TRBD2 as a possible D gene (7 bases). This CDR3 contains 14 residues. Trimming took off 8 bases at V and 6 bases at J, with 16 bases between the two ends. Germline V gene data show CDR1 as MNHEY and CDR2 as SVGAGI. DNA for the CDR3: TGTGCCAGCTGGGGGGGGCGGTTTTCCGGGGAGCTGTTTTTT. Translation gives CASWGGRFSGELFF.

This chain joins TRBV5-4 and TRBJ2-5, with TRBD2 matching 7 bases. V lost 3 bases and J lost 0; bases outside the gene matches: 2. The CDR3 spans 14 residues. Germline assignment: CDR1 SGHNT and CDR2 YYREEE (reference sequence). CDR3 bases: TGTGCCAGCAGCTCGCGGGGGTACCAAGAGACCCAGTACTTC. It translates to CASSSRGYQETQYF. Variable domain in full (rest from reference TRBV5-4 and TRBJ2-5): ETGVTQSPTHLIKTRGQQVTLRCSSQSGHNTVSWYQQALGQGPQFIFQYYREEENGRGNFPPRFSGLQFPNYSSELNVNALELDDSALYLCASSSRGYQETQYFGPGTRLLVL.

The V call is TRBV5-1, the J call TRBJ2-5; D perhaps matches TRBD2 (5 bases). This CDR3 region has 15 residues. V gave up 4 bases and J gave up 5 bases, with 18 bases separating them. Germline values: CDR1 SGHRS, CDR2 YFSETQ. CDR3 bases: TGCGCCAGCAGCACCCTGAGCGGACCCGAGGAGACCCAGTACTTC. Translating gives CASSTLSGPEETQYF.

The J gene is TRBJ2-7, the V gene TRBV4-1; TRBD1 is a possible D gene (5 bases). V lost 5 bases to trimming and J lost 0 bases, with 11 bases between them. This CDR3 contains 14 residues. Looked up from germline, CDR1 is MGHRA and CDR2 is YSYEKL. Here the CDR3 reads CASSSQRGSYEQYF. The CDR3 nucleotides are TGCGCCAGCAGCTCACAAAGGGGCTCCTACGAGCAGTACTTC.

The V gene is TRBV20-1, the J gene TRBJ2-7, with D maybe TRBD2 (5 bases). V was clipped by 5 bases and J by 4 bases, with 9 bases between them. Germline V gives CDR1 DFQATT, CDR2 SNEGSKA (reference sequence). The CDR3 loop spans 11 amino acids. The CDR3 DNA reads TGCAGTGCTCCACTAGATTACGAGCAGTACTTC. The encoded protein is CSAPLDYEQYF.

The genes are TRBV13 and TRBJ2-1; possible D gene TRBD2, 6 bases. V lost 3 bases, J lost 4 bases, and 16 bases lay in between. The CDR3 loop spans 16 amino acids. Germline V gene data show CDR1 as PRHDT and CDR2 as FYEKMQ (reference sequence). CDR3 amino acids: CASSFITGDLYNEQFF. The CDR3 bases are TGTGCCAGCAGCTTTATAACGGGAGACCTATACAATGAGCAGTTCTTC.

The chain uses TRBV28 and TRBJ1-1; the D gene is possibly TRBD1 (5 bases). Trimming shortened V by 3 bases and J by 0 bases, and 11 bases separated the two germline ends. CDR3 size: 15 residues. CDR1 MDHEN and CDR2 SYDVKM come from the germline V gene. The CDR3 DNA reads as TGTGCCAGCAGTTTTGGTTGGGGGGTGAACACTGAAGCTTTCTTT. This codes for CASSFGWGVNTEAFF.

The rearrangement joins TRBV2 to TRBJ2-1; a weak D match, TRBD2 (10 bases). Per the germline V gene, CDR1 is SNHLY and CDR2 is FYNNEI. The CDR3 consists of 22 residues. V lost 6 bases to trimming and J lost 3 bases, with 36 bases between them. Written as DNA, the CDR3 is TGTGCCAGCAGAAACGACAGGGGGAGGCCCCTTGGAGCGGGAGGGCGCTACAATGAGCAGTTCTTC. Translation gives CASRNDRGRPLGAGGRYNEQFF.

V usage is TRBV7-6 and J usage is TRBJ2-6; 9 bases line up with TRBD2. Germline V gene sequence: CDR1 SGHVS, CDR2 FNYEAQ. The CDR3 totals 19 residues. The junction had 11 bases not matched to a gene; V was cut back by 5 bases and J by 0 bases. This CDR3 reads CASSHTLSGGFSGANVLTF. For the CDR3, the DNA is TGTGCCAGCAGCCACACTCTTAGCGGGGGATTCTCTGGGGCCAACGTCCTGACTTTC.

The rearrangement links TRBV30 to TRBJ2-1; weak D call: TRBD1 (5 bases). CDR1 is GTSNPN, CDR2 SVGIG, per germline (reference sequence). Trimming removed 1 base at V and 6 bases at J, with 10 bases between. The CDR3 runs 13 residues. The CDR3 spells CAWSAGNGNEQFF. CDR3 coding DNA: TGTGCCTGGAGTGCAGGGAACGGCAATGAGCAGTTCTTC.

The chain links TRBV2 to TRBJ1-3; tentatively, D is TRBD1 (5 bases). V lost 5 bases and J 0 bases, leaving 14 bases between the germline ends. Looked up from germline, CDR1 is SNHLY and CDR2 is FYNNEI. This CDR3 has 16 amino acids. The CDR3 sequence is CASSYLRANSGNTIYF. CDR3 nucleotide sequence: TGTGCCAGCAGTTACCTCAGGGCGAACTCTGGAAACACCATATATTTT. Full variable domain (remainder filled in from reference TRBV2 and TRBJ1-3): EPEVTQTPSHQVTQMGQEVILRCVPISNHLYFYWYRQILGQKVEFLVSFYNNEISEKSEIFDDQFSVERPDGSNFTLKIRSTKLEDSAMYFCASSYLRANSGNTIYFGEGSWLTVV.